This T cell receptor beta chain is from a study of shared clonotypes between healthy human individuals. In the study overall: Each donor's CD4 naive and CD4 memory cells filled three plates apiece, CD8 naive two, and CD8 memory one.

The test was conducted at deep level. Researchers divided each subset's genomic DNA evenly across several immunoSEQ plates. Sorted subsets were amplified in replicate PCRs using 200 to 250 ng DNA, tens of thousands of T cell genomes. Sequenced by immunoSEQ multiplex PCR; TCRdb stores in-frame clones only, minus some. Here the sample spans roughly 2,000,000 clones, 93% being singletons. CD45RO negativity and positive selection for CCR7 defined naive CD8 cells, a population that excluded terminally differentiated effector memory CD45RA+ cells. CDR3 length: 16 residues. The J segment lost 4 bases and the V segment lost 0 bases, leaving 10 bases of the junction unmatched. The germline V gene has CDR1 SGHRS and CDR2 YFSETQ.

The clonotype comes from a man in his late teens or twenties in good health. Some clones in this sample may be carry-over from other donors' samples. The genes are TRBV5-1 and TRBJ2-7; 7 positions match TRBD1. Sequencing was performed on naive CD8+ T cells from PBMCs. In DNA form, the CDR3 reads TGCGCCAGCAGCTTGGGTCCGTGGGACAGTTGGTACGAGCAGTACTTC. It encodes CASSLGPWDSWYEQYF.